This T cell receptor (beta chain) was captured by sequencing in a study of cytomegalovirus exposure and HLA in healthy donors. Study-wide context: Falling in the Caucasian-associated ancestry cluster were about 82% of some 400 genotyped donors. General study results and limits: No immune exposure information besides CMV serostatus was available.

60 Vbeta and 13 Jbeta primers were used in PCR. Data came from immunoSEQ multiplex PCR; TCRdb stores just in-frame clones and leaves some out. This table holds about 140,000 clones, 70% found once. Each donor's status was that of a healthy bone marrow donor. Remarks on this clone: No antigen is known for it.

Germline trimming cut 4 bases from V and 8 bases from J; bases unmatched to any gene: 7. CDR3 length equals 13 residues. Per the germline V gene, CDR1 is SGHNT and CDR2 is YYREEE (reference sequence). What was sequenced was PBMCs. V usage is TRBV5-4 and J usage is TRBJ1-2; 8 nucleotides line up with TRBD1. The receptor's source is an older woman in good health and CMV-seropositive. CDR3 nucleotides: TGTGCCAGCAGCATTACAGGGGGACGGGGCTACACCTTC. Its protein is CASSITGGRGYTF.